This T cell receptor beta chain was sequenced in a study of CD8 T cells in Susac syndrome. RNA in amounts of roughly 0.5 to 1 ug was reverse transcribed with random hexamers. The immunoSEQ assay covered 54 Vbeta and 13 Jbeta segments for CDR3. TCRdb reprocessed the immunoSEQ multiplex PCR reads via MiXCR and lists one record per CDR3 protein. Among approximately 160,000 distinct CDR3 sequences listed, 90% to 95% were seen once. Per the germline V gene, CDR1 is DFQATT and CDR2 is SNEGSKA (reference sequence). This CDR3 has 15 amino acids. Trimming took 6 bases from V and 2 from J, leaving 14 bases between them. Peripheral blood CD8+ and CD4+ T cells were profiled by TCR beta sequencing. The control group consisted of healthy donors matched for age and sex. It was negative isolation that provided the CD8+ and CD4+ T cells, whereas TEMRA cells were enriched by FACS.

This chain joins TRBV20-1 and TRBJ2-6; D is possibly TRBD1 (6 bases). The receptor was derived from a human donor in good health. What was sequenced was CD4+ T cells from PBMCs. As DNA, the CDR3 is TGCAGTGCCGCAGAACCAGGGGCTGGGGCCAACGTCCTGACTTTC. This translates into CSAAEPGAGANVLTF.